Presented here are 3 T cell receptor beta chains from one specimen sequenced in a study of cytotoxic CD8 clonotypes in ibrutinib-treated CLL. Generated by immunoSEQ multiplex PCR, the TCRdb table keeps only in-frame clones and is missing some. The data hold some 140,000 clones, with around 93% observed a single time. This sample comprised PBMCs, obtained after 12 months of ibrutinib treatment. These TCRs come from a human donor with chronic lymphocytic leukemia.

This clone was seen only once. The CDR3 loop reads CASSLNGGMSETQYF. Written as DNA, the CDR3 is TGTGCCAGCAGCTTAAACGGGGGTATGTCGGAGACCCAGTACTTC. V is TRBV7-3 and J is TRBJ2-5; D may be TRBD2 (6 bases). CDR1 is SGHTA and CDR2 is FQGTGA in the germline V gene. The V end was cut by 1 base, the J end by 5 bases, with 14 bases between. CDR3 length: 15 amino acids. The variable domain in full, completed from reference TRBV7-3 and TRBJ2-5, reads GAGVSQTPSNKVTEKGKYVELRCDPISGHTALYWYRQSLGQGPEFLIYFQGTGAADDSGLPNDRFFAVRPEGSVSTLKIQRTERGDSAVYLCASSLNGGMSETQYFGPGTRLLVL.

The J gene is TRBJ2-7, the V gene TRBV4-3; the D gene is possibly TRBD1 (5 bases). The CDR3 is 15 amino acids. The V end lost 4 bases, the J end lost 1 base, and 14 bases lay between the germline ends. Germline CDR1 is LGHNA and CDR2 is YSLEER. The CDR3 loop is CASSLQPSGSYEQYF. CDR3 nucleotide sequence: TGCGCCAGCAGCCTCCAGCCTTCAGGGTCCTACGAGCAGTACTTC.

This clone was seen just once. This chain joins TRBV6-6 and TRBJ2-3; no clear D gene. Trimming left V 3 bases short and J 6 bases short, with 10 bases between. From germline, CDR1 is MNHNY and CDR2 SVGAGI (reference sequence). The CDR3 spans 13 residues. The CDR3 protein is CASSYLDADTQYF. The DNA for the CDR3 is TGTGCCAGCAGTTATCTCGATGCGGATACGCAGTATTTT.